This entry lists 9 T cell receptor beta chains sequenced from one sample in a study of T cells in women clearing cervical HPV infection. The data were produced by immunoSEQ multiplex PCR, yet TCRdb's version contains in-frame clones alone and is incomplete. The sample has around 30,000 clones, and its top ten clones hold about 8%. The sequencing sample was made of blood buffy coat. The source of these receptors is a woman between 18 and 70 years old with a cervical HPV16 infection that either progressed to CIN3+ or cleared (not recorded which).

In regard to this clone: The CDR3 end falls 3 residues outside the read, so it is completed with the germline J gene. The chain employs TRBV19 and TRBJ2-3, with D hard to call. CDR3 size: 12 residues. CDR1 LNHDA and CDR2 SQIVND come from the germline V gene (reference sequence). Trimming removed 5 bases from V and 4 bases from J, with 7 bases in between. CDR3 loop: CASSLIADTQYF. Partial CDR3 DNA: TGTGCCAGTAGTCTTATCGCAGATACG.

Worth noting for this clone: The read finishes 3 residues shy of the CDR3 end, and the germline J gene is used to complete it. V and J are TRBV2 and TRBJ2-3, with D possibly TRBD1 on 5 matching bases. Germline CDR1 reads SNHLY; CDR2 reads FYNNEI. CDR3 length: 16 residues. CDR3 loop: CASSSDSLYSNQPQYF. The part of the CDR3 DNA that was read is TGTGCCAGCAGTTCCGACAGTCTTTATAGCAATCAGCCG.

In regard to this clone: With the read ending 3 residues before the CDR3 end, the germline J gene is used to fill in that end. The chain has TRBV30 and TRBJ2-3; 7 nucleotides align to TRBD2. Germline V gene lookup returns CDR1 GTSNPN and CDR2 SVGIG (reference sequence). This CDR3 contains 16 residues. The J segment lost 5 bases and the V segment lost 4 bases, leaving 15 bases of the junction unmatched. The part of the CDR3 DNA that was read is TGTGCCTGGACCCCCTTGGGGGGGAGGGAGGGAGATACG. It is translated as CAWTPLGGREGDT. The complete CDR3 reads CAWTPLGGREGDTQYF.

For this clone: The read stops 3 residues short of the end of the CDR3; the missing end is completed from the germline J gene. V and J are TRBV12-3 or TRBV12-4 and TRBJ2-7; TRBD1 is a possible D gene (8 bases). The length of the CDR3 is 13 residues. Trimming took off 6 bases at V and 3 bases at J, with 12 bases between the two ends. CDR3 DNA (partial): TGTGCCAGCAGACAGGGGGGGAACTACGAG. Translation: CASRQGGNYE. The complete CDR3 sequence is CASRQGGNYEQYF.

As to this clone: With the read ending 3 residues before the CDR3 end, the germline J gene is used to fill in that end. This chain links TRBV10-2 with TRBJ2-6; 7 bases map to TRBD2. From germline, CDR1 is WSHSY and CDR2 SAAADI. Germline trimming cut 4 bases from V and 1 base from J; bases unmatched to any gene: 4. This CDR3 spans 16 amino acids. The CDR3 spells CASSVGSGSGANVLTF. CDR3 DNA (partial): TGCGCCAGCAGTGTTGGTAGCGGGTCTGGGGCCAACGTC.

With regard to this clone: The read terminates 3 residues ahead of where the CDR3 ends, so the germline J gene completes it. The V gene is TRBV7-6, the J gene TRBJ2-5; weak D call: TRBD2 (6 bases). The germline V gene has CDR1 SGHVS and CDR2 FNYEAQ. Between the trimmed V and J ends, which lost 5 bases and 5 bases, there was a span of 12 bases. This CDR3 is 13 amino acids long. CDR3 DNA (partial): TGTGCCAGCAGCCGTACGGCGGGGGAGACC. This translates into CASSRTAGET. The whole CDR3 is CASSRTAGETQYF.

Of note for this clone: Germline and junction disagree at one end, which may indicate a read error. Read data end 3 residues before the CDR3 end; the end is taken from the germline J gene. The chain is built from TRBV5-4 and TRBJ2-3, with TRBD2 identical over 7 bases. This CDR3 spans 15 amino acids. The germline V gene has CDR1 SGHNT and CDR2 YYREEE (reference sequence). The CDR3 region is CASSFWREKSETQYF. The sequenced part of the CDR3 DNA is TGTGCCAGCAGCTTTTGGCGGGAGAAATCAGAGACG.

As to this clone: Coverage ceases 3 residues before the CDR3 finishes, and the germline J gene fills in the end. The chain has TRBV11-2 and TRBJ2-1; the D gene is possibly TRBD1 (5 bases). The length of the CDR3 is 15 residues. Germline V lookup: CDR1 SGHAT, CDR2 FQNNGV. Deletions cut 5 bases from V and 0 bases from J, with 11 bases between. CDR3: CASSQVRGSYNEQFF. The covered CDR3 bases are TGTGCCAGCAGCCAGGTTAGGGGCTCCTACAATGAG.

As to this clone: The CDR3 extends 3 residues past the end of the read, so its final part is completed from the germline J gene. The rearrangement uses TRBV7-3 and TRBJ2-2; 11 bases map to TRBD2. After removal of 4 bases from V and 6 bases from J, the junction contained 1 base not matched to a gene. CDR1 and CDR2 (germline): SGHTA, FQGTGA. The CDR3 contains 14 residues. The sequenced part of the CDR3 DNA is TGTGCCAGCAGCTGGACTAGCGGGTCCGGGGAG. Encoded protein: CASSWTSGSGE. Given in full, the CDR3 is CASSWTSGSGELFF.